The source of this T cell receptor (beta chain) is a study of OX40 agonist ivuxolimab in advanced cancers. Whole-study context: Patients got intravenous ivuxolimab at 0.01 to 10 mg/kg every 2 weeks.

V lost 1 base to trimming and J lost 2 bases, with 18 bases between them. The length of the CDR3 is 17 residues. Germline loops: CDR1 SGHTS, CDR2 YDEGEE. Assay: immunoSEQ multiplex PCR; the TCRdb copy retains only in-frame clones and omits some. The sample yields 57,000 or so clones, about 90% seen once. The rearrangement links TRBV5-8 to TRBJ1-2, with D perhaps TRBD1 (5 bases). The receptor's source is an adult with an advanced solid tumor such as melanoma, head and neck, liver or kidney cancer. This specimen was CD4+ or CD8+ T cells sorted from blood, taken in a trial of the OX40 agonist ivuxolimab. The CDR3 nucleotides read TGTGCCAGCAGCTTGAGGGCCTCGGGGCAAAGGAACTATGGCTACACCTTC. Translation: CASSLRASGQRNYGYTF.